The table lists the clone carrying this TCR beta chain with a few counts. Antigen: not known. This sample was taken from a study of blood T cells in healthy people across ages. Study observations and caveats: Long-lived donors carried more naive CD4+ cells and greater diversity than aged donors.

The CDR3 has 15 amino acids. The trim removed 3 bases at V and 4 bases at J, leaving 4 bases unmatched. Germline CDR1 ENHRY, CDR2 SYGVKD. A sample-barcoded 5' primer and a J-beta primer mix were used in a second PCR of about 7 to 12 cycles. Each CDR3 protein is one row after TCRdb ran MiXCR on the 5' RACE reads. The sample has some 1.4 million distinct CDR3 sequences, approximately 42% seen once. Sequencing used blood. The TCR originated in a woman aged 18 to 35 in good health. The genes are TRBV10-3 and TRBJ2-1, with 9 nucleotides matching TRBD1. The CDR3 nucleotides read TGTGCCATCAGTGACTCGGGACAGGGATACAATGAGCAGTTCTTC. Its protein is CAISDSGQGYNEQFF.